This T cell receptor beta chain was identified in a study of T cell changes during pregnancy in multiple sclerosis. Germline lookup yields CDR1 MNHEY and CDR2 SVGAGI. The ends were cut back, 2 bases at V and 5 bases at J, with 8 bases in the middle. This CDR3 is built from 13 residues. Libraries were prepared by immunoSEQ multiplex PCR; TCRdb keeps only in-frame clonotypes and omits some of them. The sample gives 35,000 to 40,000 clones, 80% to 95% of which show up once; about 0.4% is in the top ten. The source is a female donor in good health, enrolled as a control in a pregnancy study. The chain has TRBV6-5 and TRBJ2-3; perhaps TRBD1 as D (5 bases). Sequencing was performed on CD4+ T cells from peripheral blood mononuclear cells, taken in the third trimester of pregnancy. As DNA, the CDR3 is TGTGCCAGCAGTTACCTCAGGGTAGATACGCAGTATTTT. Encoded protein: CASSYLRVDTQYF.